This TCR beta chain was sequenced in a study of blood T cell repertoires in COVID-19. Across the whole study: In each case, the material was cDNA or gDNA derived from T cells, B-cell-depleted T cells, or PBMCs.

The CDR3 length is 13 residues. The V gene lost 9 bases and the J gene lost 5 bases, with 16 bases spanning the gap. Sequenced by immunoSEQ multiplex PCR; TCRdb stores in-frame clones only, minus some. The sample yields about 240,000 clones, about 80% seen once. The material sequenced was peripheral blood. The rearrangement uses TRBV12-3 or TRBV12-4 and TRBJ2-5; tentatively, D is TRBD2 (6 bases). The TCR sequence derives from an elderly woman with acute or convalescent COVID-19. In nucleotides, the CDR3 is TGTGCCAGTTTAAGGGGCCGGGGGGAGACCCAGTACTTC. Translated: CASLRGRGETQYF.